The 8 T cell receptor beta chains reported below all come from one sample, sequenced in a study of immune aging and cytomegalovirus after organ transplant. Sample time point: five sample-tagged time points from pre-transplant (day -1) to day 368 post-transplant, pooled. BD Rhapsody targeted mRNA and AbSeq chemistry was used for microwell cell capture and library preparation. TCRdb re-analysed the single-cell sequencing reads in MiXCR, keeping a single row per CDR3 protein. Of 20,000 to 25,000 distinct CDR3 sequences listed, approximately 34% are singletons. These TCRs are of unknown antigen specificity. Here the sequenced sample was CMV peptide-activated CD4+ and CD8+ T cells sorted from blood, taken at five time points, pooled. The subset here: sorted CD8+CD137+ and CD4+CD154+ T cells after 11 to 13 h CMV IE-1 peptide stimulation. The receptors were sampled from a female donor who had a heart transplant and CMV viremia.

This clonotype has only a few counts. The genes are TRBV20-1 and TRBJ1-2, with a possible D match to TRBD1 (6 bases). V was cut by 0 bases and J by 1 base, with 12 bases left in between. The germline V gene encodes CDR1 DFQATT and CDR2 SNEGSKA (reference sequence). The CDR3 is 15 residues long. The CDR3 nucleotides are TGCAGTGCTAGAGACACAGGGCTTTTTAACTATGGCTACACCTTC. Residues: CSARDTGLFNYGYTF.

Note on this clonotype: The conserved phenylalanine or tryptophan normally closing the CDR3 is absent here, so this likely arose from a read error. The J gene is TRBJ2-7, the V gene TRBV2, with 8 bases lining up with TRBD1. This CDR3 contains 14 residues. The V segment lost 8 bases and the J segment 6 bases; nucleotides outside the gene matches: 12. The germline V gene encodes CDR1 SNHLY and CDR2 FYNNEI. Written as DNA, the CDR3 is TGTGCCAGCGACCGACAGGGGAACATCCGCGAGCAGTACTCC. It yields the protein CASDRQGNIREQYS.

V gene TRBV14 combines with J gene TRBJ1-4; 7 bases agree with TRBD1. J lost 5 bases, V lost 1 base, and 4 bases had no gene match. Germline CDR1 is SGHDN and CDR2 is FVKESK. The CDR3 covers 15 residues. CDR3 DNA: TGTGCCAGCAGCCAAGGAACAGGGGCCAATGAAAAACTGTTTTTT. This encodes CASSQGTGANEKLFF.

V usage is TRBV5-1 and J usage is TRBJ2-7, with a possible D match to TRBD1 (7 bases). With 0 bases removed from V and 2 bases from J, the gap between germline ends came to 15 bases. CDR1 is SGHRS, CDR2 YFSETQ, per germline. The CDR3 has 16 residues. CDR3 coding DNA: TGCGCCAGCAGCTTGGCGGGGGACAGATTCCCCTACGAGCAGTACTTC. It specifies CASSLAGDRFPYEQYF.

This clonotype is judged medium-sized. The J gene is TRBJ2-7, the V gene TRBV20-1; 12 nucleotides align to TRBD2. The germline gives CDR1 DFQATT, CDR2 SNEGSKA (reference sequence). With 3 bases clipped from V and 5 bases from J, the junction kept 8 bases outside the gene matches. The CDR3 consists of 15 residues. The CDR3 DNA follows: TGCAGTGCTAGTTGTCCGACTAGCGGGAGTGACGAGCAGTACTTC. Its protein product is CSASCPTSGSDEQYF.

The chain employs TRBV28 and TRBJ2-7, with TRBD2 matching over 10 bases. In germline, CDR1 is MDHEN, CDR2 SYDVKM. The J segment lost 5 bases and the V segment lost 7 bases, leaving 8 bases of the junction unmatched. The CDR3 totals 14 residues. In DNA form, the CDR3 reads TGTGCCAGCACGGGGACTAGCGTAGTCCACGAGCAGTACGTC. Translation: CASTGTSVVHEQYV.

The table lists this clonotype with a few counts. The V call is TRBV6-2 or TRBV6-3, the J call TRBJ2-7, with D perhaps matching TRBD2 (6 bases). The CDR3 spans 13 residues. V lost 8 bases and J lost 0, with 11 bases in between. CDR1 and CDR2 (germline): MNHEY, SVGEGT. The CDR3 nucleotides read TGTGCCAGCTGCGGCGGGAACTCCTACGAGCAGTACTTC. As protein: CASCGGNSYEQYF.

This clonotype was recorded at least ten times. J is TRBJ2-7 and V is TRBV27; 7 positions agree with TRBD1. The germline gives CDR1 MNHEY, CDR2 SMNVEV (reference sequence). CDR3 size: 11 residues. Unmatched junction bases numbered 3, after V lost 7 bases and J lost 6 bases. The chain's CDR3 is CASTSGGEQYF. The CDR3 DNA reads as TGTGCCAGCACATCAGGGGGCGAGCAGTACTTC.